This TCR beta chain was identified in a study of human T cells and chemical hapten exposure. Study summary: After 6 days, upper back 0.01% DPC patch tests were scored.

V gave up 1 base and J gave up 5 bases, with 11 bases separating them. The germline gives CDR1 LGHDT, CDR2 YNNKEL (reference sequence). The CDR3 spans 14 residues. This clonotype has more than one count but fewer than ten. One entry per CDR3 protein, called by TCRdb with MiXCR from the RACE reads. This table holds 150,000 to 200,000 distinct CDR3 sequences, roughly 26% found once. Noted time point: patch test 3, about 24 weeks after DPC sensitization. Noted treatment: therapeutic diphenylcyclopropenone sensitization with weekly scalp DPC. V usage is TRBV3-1 and J usage is TRBJ2-5, with D possibly TRBD2 on 6 matching bases. The source is a woman aged 18-29 years with alopecia areata. Some clones in this sample may be carry-over from other donors' samples. The sequenced sample was whole blood, obtained in connection with sensitization to the hapten diphenylcyclopropenone (DPC). The CDR3 loop is CASSQGTSRETQYF. In DNA, the CDR3 is TGTGCCAGCAGCCAAGGAACTAGCCGGGAGACCCAGTACTTC.